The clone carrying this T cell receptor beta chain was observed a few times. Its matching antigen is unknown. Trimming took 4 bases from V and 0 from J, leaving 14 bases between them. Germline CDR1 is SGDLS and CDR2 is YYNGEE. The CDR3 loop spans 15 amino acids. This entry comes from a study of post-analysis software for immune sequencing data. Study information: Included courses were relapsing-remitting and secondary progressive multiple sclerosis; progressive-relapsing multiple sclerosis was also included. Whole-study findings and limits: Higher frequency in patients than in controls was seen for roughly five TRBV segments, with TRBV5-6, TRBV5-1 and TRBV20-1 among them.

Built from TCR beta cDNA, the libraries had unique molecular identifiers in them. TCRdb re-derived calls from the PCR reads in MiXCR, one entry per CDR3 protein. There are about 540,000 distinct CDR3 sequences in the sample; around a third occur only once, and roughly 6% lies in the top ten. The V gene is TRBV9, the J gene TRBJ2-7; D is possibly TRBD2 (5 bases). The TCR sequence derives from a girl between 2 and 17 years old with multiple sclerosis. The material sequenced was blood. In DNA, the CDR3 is TGTGCCAGCAGCTTTCGACTGGGGAGCTCCTACGAGCAGTACTTC. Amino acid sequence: CASSFRLGSSYEQYF.